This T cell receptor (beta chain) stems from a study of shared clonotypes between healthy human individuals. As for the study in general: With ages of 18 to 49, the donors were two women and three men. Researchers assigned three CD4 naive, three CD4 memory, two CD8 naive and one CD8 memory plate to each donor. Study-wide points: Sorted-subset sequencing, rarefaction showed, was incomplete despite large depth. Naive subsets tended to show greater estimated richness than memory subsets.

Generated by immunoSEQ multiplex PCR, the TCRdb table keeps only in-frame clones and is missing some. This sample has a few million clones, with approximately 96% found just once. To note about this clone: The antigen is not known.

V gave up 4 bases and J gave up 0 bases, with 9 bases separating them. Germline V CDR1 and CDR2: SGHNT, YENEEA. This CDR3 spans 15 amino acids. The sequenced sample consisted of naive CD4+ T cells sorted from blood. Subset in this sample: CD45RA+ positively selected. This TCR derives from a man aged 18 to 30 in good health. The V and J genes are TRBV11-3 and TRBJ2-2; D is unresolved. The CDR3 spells CASSYQHPNTGELFF. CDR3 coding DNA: TGTGCCAGCAGCTACCAACACCCGAACACCGGGGAGCTGTTTTTT.